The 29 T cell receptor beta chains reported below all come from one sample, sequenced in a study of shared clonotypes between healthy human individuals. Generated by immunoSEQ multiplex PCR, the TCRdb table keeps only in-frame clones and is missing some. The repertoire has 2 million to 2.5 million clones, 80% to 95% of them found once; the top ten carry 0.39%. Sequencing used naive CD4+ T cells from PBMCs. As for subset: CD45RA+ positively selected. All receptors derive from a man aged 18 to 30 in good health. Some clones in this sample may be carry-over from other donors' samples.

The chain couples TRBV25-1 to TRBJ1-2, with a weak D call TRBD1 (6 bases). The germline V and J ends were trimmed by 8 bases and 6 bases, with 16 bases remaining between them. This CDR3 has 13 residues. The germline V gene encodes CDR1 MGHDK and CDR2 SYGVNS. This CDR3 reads CASRPQGNNGYTF. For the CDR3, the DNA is TGTGCCAGCCGCCCTCAGGGGAATAATGGCTACACCTTC.

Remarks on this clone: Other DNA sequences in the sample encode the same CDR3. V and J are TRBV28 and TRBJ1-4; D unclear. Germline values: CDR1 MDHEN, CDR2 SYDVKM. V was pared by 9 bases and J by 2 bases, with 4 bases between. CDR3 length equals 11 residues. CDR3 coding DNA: TGTGCCAGTGGCACTAATGAAAAACTGTTTTTT. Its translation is CASGTNEKLFF.

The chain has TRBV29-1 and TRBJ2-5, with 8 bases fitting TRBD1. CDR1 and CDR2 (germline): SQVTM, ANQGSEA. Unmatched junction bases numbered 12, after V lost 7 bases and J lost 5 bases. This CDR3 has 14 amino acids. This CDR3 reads CSAQSGTGKETQYF. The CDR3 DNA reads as TGCAGCGCGCAATCCGGGACAGGAAAGGAGACCCAGTACTTC.

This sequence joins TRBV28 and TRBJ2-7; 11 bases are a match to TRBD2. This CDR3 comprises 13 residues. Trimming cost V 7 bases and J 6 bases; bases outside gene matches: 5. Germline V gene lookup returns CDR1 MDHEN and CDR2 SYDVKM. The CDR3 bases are TGTGCCAGCACCTCACTAGCGGGAGCCGAGCAGTACTTC. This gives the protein CASTSLAGAEQYF.

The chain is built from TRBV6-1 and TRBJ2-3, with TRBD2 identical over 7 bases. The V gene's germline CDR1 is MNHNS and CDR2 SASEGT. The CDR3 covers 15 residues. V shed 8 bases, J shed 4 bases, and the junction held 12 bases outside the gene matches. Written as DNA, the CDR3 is TGTGCCAGCGGAAGAAGCGGGGTCGGGGCAGATACGCAGTATTTT. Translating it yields CASGRSGVGADTQYF.

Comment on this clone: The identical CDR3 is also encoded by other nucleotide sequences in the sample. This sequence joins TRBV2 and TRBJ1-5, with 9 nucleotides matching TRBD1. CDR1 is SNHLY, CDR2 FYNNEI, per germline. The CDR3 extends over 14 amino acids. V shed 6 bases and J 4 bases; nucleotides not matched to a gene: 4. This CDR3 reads CASSGTGINQPQHF. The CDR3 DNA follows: TGTGCCAGCAGCGGGACAGGGATTAATCAGCCCCAGCATTTT. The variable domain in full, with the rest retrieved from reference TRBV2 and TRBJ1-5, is EPEVTQTPSHQVTQMGQEVILRCVPISNHLYFYWYRQILGQKVEFLVSFYNNEISEKSEIFDDQFSVERPDGSNFTLKIRSTKLEDSAMYFCASSGTGINQPQHFGDGTRLSIL.

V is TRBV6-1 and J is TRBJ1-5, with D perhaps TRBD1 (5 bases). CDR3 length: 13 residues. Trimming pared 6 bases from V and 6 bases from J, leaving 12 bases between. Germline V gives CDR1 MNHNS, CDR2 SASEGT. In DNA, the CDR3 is TGTGCCAGCAGAGCCCAGGGTGGTCAGCCCCAGCATTTT. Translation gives CASRAQGGQPQHF.

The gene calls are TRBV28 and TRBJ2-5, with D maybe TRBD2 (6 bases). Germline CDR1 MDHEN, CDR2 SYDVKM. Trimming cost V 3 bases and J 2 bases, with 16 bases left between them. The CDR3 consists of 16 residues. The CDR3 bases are TGTGCCAGCAGTTTGTTGGCAGGGAGGCAGCAAGAGACCCAGTACTTC. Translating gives CASSLLAGRQQETQYF.

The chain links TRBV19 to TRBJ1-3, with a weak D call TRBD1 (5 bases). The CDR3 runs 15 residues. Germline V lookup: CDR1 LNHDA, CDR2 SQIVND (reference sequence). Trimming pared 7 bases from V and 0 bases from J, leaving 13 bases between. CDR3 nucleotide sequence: TGTGCCAGTACCCTAAGGGGCCACTCTGGAAACACCATATATTTT. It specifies CASTLRGHSGNTIYF. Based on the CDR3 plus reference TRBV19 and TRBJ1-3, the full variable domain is DGGITQSPKYLFRKEGQNVTLSCEQNLNHDAMYWYRQDPGQGLRLIYYSQIVNDFQKGDIAEGYSVSREKKESFPLTVTSAQKNPTAFYLCASTLRGHSGNTIYFGEGSWLTVV.

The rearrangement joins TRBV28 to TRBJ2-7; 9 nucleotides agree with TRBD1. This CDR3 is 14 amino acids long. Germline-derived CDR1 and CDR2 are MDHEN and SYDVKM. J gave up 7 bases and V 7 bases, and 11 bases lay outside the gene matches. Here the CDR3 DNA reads TGTGCCAGCACCCGTGGGACAGGGACGCGGGAGCAGTACTTC. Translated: CASTRGTGTREQYF.

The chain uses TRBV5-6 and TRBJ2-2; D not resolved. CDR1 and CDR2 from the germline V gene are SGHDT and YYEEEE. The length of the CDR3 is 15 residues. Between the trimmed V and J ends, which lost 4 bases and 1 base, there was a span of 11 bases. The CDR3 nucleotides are TGTGCCAGCAGCGTGAGGCACGGGAACACCGGGGAGCTGTTTTTT. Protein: CASSVRHGNTGELFF. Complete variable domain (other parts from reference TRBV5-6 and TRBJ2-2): DAGVTQSPTHLIKTRGQQVTLRCSPKSGHDTVSWYQQALGQGPQFIFQYYEEEERQRGNFPDRFSGHQFPNYSSELNVNALLLGDSALYLCASSVRHGNTGELFFGEGSRLTVL.

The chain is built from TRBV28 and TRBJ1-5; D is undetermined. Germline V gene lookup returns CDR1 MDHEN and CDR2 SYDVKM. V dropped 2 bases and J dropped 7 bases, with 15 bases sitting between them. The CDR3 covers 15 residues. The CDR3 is CASSLLDEYGQPQHF. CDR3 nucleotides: TGTGCCAGCAGTTTACTCGATGAGTATGGGCAGCCCCAGCATTTT. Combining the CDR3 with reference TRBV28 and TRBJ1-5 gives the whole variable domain DVKVTQSSRYLVKRTGEKVFLECVQDMDHENMFWYRQDPGLGLRLIYFSYDVKMKEKGDIPEGYSVSREKKERFSLILESASTNQTSMYLCASSLLDEYGQPQHFGDGTRLSIL.

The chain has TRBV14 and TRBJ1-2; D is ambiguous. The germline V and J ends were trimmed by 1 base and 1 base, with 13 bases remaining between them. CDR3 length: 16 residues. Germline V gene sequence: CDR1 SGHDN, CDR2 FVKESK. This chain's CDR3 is CASSQGSRRSNYGYTF. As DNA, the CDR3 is TGTGCCAGCAGCCAAGGGTCCAGGCGGAGTAACTATGGCTACACCTTC.

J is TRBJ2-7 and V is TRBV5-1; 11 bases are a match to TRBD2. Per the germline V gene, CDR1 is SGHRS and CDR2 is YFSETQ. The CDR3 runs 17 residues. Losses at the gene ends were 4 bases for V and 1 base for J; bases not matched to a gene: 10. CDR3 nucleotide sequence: TGCGCCAGCAGCCCTTGGAAGACTAGCGGGATTTCCTACGAGCAGTACTTC. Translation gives CASSPWKTSGISYEQYF. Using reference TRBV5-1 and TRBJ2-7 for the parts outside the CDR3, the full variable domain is KAGVTQTPRYLIKTRGQQVTLSCSPISGHRSVSWYQQTPGQGLQFLFEYFSETQRNKGNFPGRFSGRQFSNSRSEMNVSTLELGDSALYLCASSPWKTSGISYEQYFGPGTRLTVT.

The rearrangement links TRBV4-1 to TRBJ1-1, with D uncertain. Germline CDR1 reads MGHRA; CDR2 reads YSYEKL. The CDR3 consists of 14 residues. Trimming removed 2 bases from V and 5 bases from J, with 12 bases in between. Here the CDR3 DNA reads TGCGCCAGCAGCCAACCCGGGGTTCGGACTGAAGCTTTCTTT. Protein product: CASSQPGVRTEAFF.

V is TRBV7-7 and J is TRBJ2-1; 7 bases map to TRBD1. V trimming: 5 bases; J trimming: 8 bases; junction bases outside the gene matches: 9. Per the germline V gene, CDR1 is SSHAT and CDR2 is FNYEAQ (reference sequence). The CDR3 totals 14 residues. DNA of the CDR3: TGTGCCAGCAGCGCCGGGACAGCTGGCGATGAGCAGTTCTTC. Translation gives CASSAGTAGDEQFF.

Here the CDR3 reads CASSPLRGNDYGYTF. The CDR3 nucleotides are TGTGCCAGCTCACCGCTCAGGGGCAACGACTATGGCTACACCTTC. The chain joins TRBV18 to TRBJ1-2; the D gene is possibly TRBD1 (6 bases). Trimming took off 3 bases at V and 3 bases at J, with 14 bases between the two ends. There are 15 residues in the CDR3. The germline V gene has CDR1 KGHSH and CDR2 LQKENI.

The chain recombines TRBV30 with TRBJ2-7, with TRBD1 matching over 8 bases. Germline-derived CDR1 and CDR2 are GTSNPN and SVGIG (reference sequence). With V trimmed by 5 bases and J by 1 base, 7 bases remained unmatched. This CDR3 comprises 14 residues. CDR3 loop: CAWAQGALSYEQYF. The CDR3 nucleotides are TGTGCCTGGGCCCAGGGGGCTCTATCCTACGAGCAGTACTTC.

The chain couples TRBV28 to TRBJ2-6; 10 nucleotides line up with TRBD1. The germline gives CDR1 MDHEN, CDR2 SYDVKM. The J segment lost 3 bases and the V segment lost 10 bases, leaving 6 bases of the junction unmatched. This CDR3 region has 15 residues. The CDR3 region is CATGTGAYGANVLTF. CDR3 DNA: TGTGCCACCGGGACAGGGGCGTATGGGGCCAACGTCCTGACTTTC.

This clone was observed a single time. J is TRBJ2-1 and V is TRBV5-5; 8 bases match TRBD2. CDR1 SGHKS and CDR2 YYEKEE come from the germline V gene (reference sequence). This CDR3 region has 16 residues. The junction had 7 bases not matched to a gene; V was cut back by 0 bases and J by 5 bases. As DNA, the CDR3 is TGTGCCAGCAGCTTGGACGGGCGGGGGGCCCACAATGAGCAGTTCTTC. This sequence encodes CASSLDGRGAHNEQFF.

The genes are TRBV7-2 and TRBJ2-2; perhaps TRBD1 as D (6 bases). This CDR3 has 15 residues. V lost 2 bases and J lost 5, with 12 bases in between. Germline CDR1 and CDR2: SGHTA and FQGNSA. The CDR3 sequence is CASSLYHRATGELFF. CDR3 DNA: TGTGCCAGCAGCTTATATCACAGGGCTACCGGGGAGCTGTTTTTT.

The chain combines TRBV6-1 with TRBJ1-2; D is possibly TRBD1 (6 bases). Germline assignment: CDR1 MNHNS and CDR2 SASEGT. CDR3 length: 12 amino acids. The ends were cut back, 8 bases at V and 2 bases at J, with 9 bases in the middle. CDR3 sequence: CASGGQNYGYTF. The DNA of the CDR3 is TGTGCCAGCGGCGGACAGAACTATGGCTACACCTTC.

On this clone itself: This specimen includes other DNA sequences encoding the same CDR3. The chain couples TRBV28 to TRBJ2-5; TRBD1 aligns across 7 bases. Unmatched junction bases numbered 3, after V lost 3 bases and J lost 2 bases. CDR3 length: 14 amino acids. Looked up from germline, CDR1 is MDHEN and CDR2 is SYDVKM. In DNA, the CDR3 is TGTGCCAGCAGTTTTAGCAGGGGGCAAGAGACCCAGTACTTC. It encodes CASSFSRGQETQYF.

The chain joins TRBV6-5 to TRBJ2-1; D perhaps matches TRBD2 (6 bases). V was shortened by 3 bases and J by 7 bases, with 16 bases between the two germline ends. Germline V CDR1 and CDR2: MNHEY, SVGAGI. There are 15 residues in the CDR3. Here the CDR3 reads CASSYTGGEGNEQFF. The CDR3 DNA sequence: TGTGCCAGCAGTTATACGGGCGGGGAAGGGAATGAGCAGTTCTTC.

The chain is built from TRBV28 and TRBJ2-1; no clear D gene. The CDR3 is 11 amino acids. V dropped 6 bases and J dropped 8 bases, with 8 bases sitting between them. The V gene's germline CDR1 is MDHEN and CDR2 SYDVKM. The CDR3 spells CASRALDEQFF. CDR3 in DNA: TGTGCCAGCAGGGCGCTAGATGAGCAGTTCTTC.

As DNA, the CDR3 is TGTGCCAGTGGGCCCATGGGGGGCGAGCAGTACTTC. It encodes CASGPMGGEQYF. The gene calls are TRBV9 and TRBJ2-7, with a tentative D call TRBD2 (6 bases). Germline V CDR1 and CDR2: SGDLS, YYNGEE. Trimming removed 8 bases from V and 6 bases from J, with 15 bases in between. This CDR3 region has 12 residues. The complete variable domain, with remaining parts taken from reference TRBV9 and TRBJ2-7, reads DSGVTQTPKHLITATGQRVTLRCSPRSGDLSVYWYQQSLDQGLQFLIQYYNGEERAKGNILERFSAQQFPDLHSELNLSSLELGDSALYFCASGPMGGEQYFGPGTRLTVT.

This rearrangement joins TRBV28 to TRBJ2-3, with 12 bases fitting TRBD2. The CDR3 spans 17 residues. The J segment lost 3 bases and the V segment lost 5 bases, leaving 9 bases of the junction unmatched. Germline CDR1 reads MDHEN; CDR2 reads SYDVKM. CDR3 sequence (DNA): TGTGCCAGCAGTCCCCCTTTGACTAGCGGGAGAACAGATACGCAGTATTTT. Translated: CASSPPLTSGRTDTQYF. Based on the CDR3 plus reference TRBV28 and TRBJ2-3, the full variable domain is DVKVTQSSRYLVKRTGEKVFLECVQDMDHENMFWYRQDPGLGLRLIYFSYDVKMKEKGDIPEGYSVSREKKERFSLILESASTNQTSMYLCASSPPLTSGRTDTQYFGPGTRLTVL.

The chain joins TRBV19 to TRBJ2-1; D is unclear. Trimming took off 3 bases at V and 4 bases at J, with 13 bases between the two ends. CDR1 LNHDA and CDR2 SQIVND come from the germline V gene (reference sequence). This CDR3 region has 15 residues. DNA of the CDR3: TGTGCCAGTAGTATCACAGCGCAACAGTACAATGAGCAGTTCTTC. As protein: CASSITAQQYNEQFF.

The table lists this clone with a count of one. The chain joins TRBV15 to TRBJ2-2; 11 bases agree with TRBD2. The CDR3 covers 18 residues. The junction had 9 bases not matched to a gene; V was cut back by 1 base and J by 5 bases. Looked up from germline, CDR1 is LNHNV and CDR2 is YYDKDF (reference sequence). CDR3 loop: CATSRVPASGRQTGELFF. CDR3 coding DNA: TGTGCCACCAGCAGAGTCCCTGCTAGCGGGAGGCAGACCGGGGAGCTGTTTTTT.